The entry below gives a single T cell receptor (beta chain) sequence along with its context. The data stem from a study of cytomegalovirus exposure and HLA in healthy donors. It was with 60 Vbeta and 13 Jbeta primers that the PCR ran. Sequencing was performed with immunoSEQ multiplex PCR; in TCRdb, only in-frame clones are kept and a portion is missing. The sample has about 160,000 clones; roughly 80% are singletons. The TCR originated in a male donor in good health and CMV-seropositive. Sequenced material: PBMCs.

Here the CDR3 DNA reads TGTGCCAGCAGCCACTTGGGACAGGGCAACGAGCAGTACTTC. Protein product: CASSHLGQGNEQYF. This chain uses TRBV7-2 with TRBJ2-7; TRBD1 aligns across 9 bases. The CDR3 covers 14 residues. V lost 5 bases to trimming and J lost 5 bases; unmatched junction nucleotides: 7. Germline assignment: CDR1 SGHTA and CDR2 FQGNSA.